The sequence of this T cell receptor beta chain was determined in a study of shared clonotypes between healthy human individuals. Whole-study findings and limits: Collection of samples was limited to blood; tissue repertoires likely differ.

With regard to this clone: Antigen unknown.

Trimming removed 6 bases from V and 5 bases from J, with 14 bases in between. The CDR3 sequence is 13 residues long. The V gene's germline CDR1 is KGHSH and CDR2 LQKENI. The test was conducted at deep level. Across several immunoSEQ plates, the genomic DNA of each subset was split evenly. TCRdb's table, derived via immunoSEQ multiplex PCR, lists solely in-frame clones and lacks some. The sample yields about 1.1 million clones, roughly 77% seen once. V usage is TRBV18 and J usage is TRBJ2-7; D gene ambiguous. The specimen was memory CD4+ T cells from PBMCs. Subset here: CD45RA-negative fraction. This sequence originates from a man in his late teens or twenties in good health. Some clones in this sample may be carry-over from other donors' samples. CDR3 amino acids: CASSPGRINEQYF. In DNA form, the CDR3 reads TGTGCCAGCTCGCCCGGGCGCATAAACGAGCAGTACTTC.